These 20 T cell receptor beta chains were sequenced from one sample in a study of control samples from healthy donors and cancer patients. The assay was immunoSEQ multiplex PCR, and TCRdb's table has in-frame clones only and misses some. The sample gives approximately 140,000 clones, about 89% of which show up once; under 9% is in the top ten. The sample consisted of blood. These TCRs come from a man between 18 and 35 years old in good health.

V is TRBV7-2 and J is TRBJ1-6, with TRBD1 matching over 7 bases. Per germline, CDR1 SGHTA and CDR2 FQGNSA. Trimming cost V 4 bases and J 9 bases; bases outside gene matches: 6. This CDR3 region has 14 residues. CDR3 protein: CASSSNRGPSPLHF. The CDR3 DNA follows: TGTGCCAGCAGCTCAAACAGGGGCCCTTCACCCCTCCACTTT. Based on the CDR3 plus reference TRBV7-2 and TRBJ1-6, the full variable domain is GAGVSQSPSNKVTEKGKDVELRCDPISGHTALYWYRQSLGQGLEFLIYFQGNSAPDKSGLPSDRFSAERTGGSVSTLTIQRTQQEDSAVYLCASSSNRGPSPLHFGNGTRLTVT.

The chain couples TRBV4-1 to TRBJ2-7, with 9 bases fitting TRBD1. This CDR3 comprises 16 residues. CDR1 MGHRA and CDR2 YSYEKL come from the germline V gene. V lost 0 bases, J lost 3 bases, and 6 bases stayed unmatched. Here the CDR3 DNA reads TGCGCCAGCAGCCAAGAGCTGAACAGGGGGCTCTACGAGCAGTACTTC. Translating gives CASSQELNRGLYEQYF.

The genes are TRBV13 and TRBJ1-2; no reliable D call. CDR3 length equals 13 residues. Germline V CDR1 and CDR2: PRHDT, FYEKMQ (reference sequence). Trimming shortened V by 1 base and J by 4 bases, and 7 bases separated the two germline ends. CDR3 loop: CASSLVGGYGYTF. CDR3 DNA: TGTGCCAGCAGCTTAGTGGGTGGCTATGGCTACACCTTC.

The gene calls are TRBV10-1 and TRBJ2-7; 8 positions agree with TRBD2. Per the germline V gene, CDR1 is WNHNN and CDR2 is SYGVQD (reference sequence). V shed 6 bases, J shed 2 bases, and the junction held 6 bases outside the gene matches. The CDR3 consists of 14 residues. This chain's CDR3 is CASRTLSGAYEQYF. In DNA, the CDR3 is TGCGCCAGCAGAACCCTTAGCGGGGCCTACGAGCAGTACTTC.

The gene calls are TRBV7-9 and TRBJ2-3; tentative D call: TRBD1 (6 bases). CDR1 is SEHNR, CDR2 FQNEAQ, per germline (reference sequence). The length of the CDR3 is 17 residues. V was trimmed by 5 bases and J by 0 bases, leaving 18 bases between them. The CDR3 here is CASSELRTVTSTDTQYF. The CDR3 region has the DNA TGTGCCAGCAGCGAGCTCCGGACAGTTACTAGCACAGATACGCAGTATTTT.

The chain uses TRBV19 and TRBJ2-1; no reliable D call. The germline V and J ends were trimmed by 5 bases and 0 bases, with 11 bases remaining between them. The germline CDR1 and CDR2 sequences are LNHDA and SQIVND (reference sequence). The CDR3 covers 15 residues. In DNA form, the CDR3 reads TGTGCCAGTAGTTTAGGTGGAAGCTCCTACAATGAGCAGTTCTTC. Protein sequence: CASSLGGSSYNEQFF.

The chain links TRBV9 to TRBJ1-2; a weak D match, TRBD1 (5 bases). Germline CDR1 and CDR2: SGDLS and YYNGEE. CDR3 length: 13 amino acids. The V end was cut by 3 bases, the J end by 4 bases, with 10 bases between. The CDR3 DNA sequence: TGTGCCAGCAGCGCGGGGCAGTCCTATGGCTACACCTTC. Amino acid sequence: CASSAGQSYGYTF.

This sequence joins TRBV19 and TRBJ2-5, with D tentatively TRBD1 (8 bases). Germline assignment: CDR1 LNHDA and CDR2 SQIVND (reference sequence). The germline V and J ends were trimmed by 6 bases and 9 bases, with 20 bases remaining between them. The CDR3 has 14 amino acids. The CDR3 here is CASRDGQGGRPQYF. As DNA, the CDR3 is TGTGCCAGTAGGGACGGACAGGGAGGGCGACCCCAGTACTTC. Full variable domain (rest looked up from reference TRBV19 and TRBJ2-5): DGGITQSPKYLFRKEGQNVTLSCEQNLNHDAMYWYRQDPGQGLRLIYYSQIVNDFQKGDIAEGYSVSREKKESFPLTVTSAQKNPTAFYLCASRDGQGGRPQYFGPGTRLLVL.

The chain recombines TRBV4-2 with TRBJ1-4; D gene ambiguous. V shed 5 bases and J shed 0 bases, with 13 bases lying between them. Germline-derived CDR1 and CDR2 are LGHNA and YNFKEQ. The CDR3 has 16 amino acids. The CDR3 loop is CASSSRFESTNEKLFF. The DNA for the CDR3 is TGTGCCAGCAGCTCGAGATTCGAATCAACTAATGAAAAACTGTTTTTT.

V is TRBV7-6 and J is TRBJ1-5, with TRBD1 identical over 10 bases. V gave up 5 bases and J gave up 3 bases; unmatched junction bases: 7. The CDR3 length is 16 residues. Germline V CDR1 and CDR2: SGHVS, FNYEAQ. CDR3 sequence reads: CASSPGTGAINQPQHF. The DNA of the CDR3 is TGTGCCAGCAGCCCCGGGACAGGGGCGATCAATCAGCCCCAGCATTTT.

The CDR3 spells CASRDREIFTDTQYF. Here the CDR3 DNA reads TGTGCCAGCAGGGACAGGGAAATTTTCACAGATACGCAGTATTTT. The genes are TRBV19 and TRBJ2-3; 9 bases are shared with TRBD1. Germline V CDR1 and CDR2: LNHDA, SQIVND (reference sequence). The V segment lost 9 bases and the J segment 2 bases; nucleotides outside the gene matches: 9. This CDR3 spans 15 amino acids. The full variable domain, its missing parts supplied by reference TRBV19 and TRBJ2-3, is DGGITQSPKYLFRKEGQNVTLSCEQNLNHDAMYWYRQDPGQGLRLIYYSQIVNDFQKGDIAEGYSVSREKKESFPLTVTSAQKNPTAFYLCASRDREIFTDTQYFGPGTRLTVL.

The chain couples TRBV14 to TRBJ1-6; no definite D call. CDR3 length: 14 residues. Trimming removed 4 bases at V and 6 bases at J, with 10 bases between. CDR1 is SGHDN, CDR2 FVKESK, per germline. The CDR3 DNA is TGTGCCAGCAGCCGGGAACTGGCTAATTCACCCCTCCACTTT. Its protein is CASSRELANSPLHF.

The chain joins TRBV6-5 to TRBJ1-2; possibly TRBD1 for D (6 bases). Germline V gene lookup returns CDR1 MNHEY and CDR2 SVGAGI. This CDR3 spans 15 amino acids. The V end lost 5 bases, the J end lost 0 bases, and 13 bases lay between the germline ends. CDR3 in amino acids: CASSLGTTANYGYTF. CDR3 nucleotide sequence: TGTGCCAGCAGTCTAGGGACAACAGCTAACTATGGCTACACCTTC.

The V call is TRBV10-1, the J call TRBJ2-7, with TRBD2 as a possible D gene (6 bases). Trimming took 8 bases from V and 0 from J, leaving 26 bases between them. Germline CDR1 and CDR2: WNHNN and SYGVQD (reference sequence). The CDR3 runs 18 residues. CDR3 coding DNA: TGCGCCAGCCCCGAGGGGCCCGAAGCGGGCGCAAGCTCCTACGAGCAGTACTTC. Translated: CASPEGPEAGASSYEQYF.

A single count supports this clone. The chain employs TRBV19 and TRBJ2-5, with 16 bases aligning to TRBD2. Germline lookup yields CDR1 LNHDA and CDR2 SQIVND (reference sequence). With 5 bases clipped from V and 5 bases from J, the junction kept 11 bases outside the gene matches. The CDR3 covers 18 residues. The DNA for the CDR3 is TGTGCCAGTAGTCAGCGTGTGGGACTAGCGGGGGGGCTTGAGACCCAGTACTTC. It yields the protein CASSQRVGLAGGLETQYF.

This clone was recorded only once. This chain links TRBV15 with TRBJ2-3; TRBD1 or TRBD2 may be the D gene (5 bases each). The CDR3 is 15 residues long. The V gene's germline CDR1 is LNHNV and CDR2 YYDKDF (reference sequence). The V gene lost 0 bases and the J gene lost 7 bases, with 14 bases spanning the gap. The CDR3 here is CATSRDGQGTNTQYF. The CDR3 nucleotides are TGTGCCACCAGCAGAGATGGGCAAGGGACCAATACGCAGTATTTT.

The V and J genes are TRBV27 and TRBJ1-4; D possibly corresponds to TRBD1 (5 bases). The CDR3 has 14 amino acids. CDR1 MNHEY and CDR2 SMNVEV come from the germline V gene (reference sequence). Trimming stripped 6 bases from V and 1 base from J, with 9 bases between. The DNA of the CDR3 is TGTGCCAGCAGACTCGGGGGAACTAATGAAAAACTGTTTTTT. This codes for CASRLGGTNEKLFF.

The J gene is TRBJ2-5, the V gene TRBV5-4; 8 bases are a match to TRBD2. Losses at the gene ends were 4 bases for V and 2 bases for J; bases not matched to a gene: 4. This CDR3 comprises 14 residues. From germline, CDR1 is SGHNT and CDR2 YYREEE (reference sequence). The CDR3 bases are TGTGCCAGCAGCCCGGGACTAGATCAAGAGACCCAGTACTTC. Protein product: CASSPGLDQETQYF.

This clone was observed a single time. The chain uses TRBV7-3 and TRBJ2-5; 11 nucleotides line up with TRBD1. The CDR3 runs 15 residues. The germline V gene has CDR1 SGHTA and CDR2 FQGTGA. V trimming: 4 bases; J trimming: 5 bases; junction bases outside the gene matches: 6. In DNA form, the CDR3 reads TGTGCCAGCAGCTCCGGGACAGGGGGTGCGGAGACCCAGTACTTC. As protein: CASSSGTGGAETQYF.

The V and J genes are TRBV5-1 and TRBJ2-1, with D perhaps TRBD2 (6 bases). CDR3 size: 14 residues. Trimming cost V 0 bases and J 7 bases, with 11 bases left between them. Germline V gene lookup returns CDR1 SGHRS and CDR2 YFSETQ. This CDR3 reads CASSLVGGMNEQFF. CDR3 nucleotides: TGCGCCAGCAGCTTGGTTGGAGGGATGAATGAGCAGTTCTTC.